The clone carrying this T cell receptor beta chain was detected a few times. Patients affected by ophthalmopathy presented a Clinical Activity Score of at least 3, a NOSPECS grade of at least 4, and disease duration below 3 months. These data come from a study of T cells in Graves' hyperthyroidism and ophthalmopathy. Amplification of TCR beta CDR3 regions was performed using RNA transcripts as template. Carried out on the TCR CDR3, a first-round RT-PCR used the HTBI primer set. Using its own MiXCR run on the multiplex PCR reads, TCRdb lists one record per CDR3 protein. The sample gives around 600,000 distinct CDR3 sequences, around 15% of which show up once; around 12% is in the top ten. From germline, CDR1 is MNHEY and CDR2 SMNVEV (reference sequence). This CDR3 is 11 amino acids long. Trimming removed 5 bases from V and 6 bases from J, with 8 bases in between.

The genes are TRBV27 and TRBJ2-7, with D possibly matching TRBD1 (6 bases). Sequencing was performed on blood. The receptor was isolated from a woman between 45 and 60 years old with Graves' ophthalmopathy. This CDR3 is CASSRGGEQYF. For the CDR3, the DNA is TGTGCCAGCAGTAGAGGGGGCGAGCAGTACTTC.